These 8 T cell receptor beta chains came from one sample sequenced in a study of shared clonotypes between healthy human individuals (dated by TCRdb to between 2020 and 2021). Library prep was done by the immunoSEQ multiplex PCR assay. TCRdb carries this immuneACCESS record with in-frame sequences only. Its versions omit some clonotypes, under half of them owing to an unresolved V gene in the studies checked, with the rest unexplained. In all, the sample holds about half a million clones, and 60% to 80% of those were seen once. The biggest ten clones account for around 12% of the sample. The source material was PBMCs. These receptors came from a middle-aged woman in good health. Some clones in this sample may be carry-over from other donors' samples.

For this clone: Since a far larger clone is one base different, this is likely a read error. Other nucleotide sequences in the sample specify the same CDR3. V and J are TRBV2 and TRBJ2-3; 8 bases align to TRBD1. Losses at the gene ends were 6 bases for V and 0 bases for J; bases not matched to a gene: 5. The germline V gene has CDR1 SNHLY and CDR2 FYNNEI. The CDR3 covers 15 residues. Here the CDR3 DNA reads TGTGCCAGCAGAGACAGGACAGGGAGCACAGATACGCAGTATTTT. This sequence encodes CASRDRTGSTDTQYF.

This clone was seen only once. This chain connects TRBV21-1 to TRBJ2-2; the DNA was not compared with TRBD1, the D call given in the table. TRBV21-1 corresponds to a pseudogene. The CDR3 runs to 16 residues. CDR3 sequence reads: CASSKPPGGNTGELFF. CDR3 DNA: TGTGCCAGCAGCAAACCCCCAGGGGGGAACACCGGGGAGCTGTTTTTT.

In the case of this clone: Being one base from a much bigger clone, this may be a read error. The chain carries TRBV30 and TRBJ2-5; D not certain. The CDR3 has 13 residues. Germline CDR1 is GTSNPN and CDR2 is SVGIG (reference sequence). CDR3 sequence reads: CAWSVSLSETRYF. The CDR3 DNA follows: TGTGCCTGGAGTGTATCCCTAAGTGAGACCCGGTACTTC.

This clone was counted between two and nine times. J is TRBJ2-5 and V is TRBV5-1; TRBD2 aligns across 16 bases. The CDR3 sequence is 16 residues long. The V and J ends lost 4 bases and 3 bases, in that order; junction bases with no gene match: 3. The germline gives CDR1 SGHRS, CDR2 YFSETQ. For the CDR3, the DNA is TGCGCCAGCAGCCCGGGACTAGCGGGAGGGGAAGAGACCCAGTACTTC. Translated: CASSPGLAGGEETQYF.

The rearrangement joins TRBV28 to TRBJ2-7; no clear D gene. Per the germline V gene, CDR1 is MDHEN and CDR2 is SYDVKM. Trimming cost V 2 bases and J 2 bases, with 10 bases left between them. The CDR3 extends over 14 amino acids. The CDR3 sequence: CASSLDALAYEQYF. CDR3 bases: TGTGCCAGCAGTTTAGACGCGCTCGCCTACGAGCAGTACTTC.

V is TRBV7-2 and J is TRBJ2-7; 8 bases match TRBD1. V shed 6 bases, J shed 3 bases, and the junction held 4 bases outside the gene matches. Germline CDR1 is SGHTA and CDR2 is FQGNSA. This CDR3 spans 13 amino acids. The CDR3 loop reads CASRPQGVYEQYF. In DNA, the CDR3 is TGTGCCAGCAGACCACAGGGGGTCTACGAGCAGTACTTC.

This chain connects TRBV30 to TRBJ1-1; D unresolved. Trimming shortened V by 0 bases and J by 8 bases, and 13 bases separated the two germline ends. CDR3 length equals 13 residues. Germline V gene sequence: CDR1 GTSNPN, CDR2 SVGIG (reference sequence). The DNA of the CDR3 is TGTGCCTGGAGTGTTCGAGGGAGCGGCGAAGCTTTCTTT. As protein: CAWSVRGSGEAFF.

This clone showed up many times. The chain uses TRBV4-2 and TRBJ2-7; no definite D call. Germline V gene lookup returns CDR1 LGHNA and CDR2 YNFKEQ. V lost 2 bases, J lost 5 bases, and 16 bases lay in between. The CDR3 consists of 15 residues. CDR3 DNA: TGTGCCAGCAGCCAAACTGTGGGGTCGCTAGACGAGCAGTACTTC. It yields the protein CASSQTVGSLDEQYF.